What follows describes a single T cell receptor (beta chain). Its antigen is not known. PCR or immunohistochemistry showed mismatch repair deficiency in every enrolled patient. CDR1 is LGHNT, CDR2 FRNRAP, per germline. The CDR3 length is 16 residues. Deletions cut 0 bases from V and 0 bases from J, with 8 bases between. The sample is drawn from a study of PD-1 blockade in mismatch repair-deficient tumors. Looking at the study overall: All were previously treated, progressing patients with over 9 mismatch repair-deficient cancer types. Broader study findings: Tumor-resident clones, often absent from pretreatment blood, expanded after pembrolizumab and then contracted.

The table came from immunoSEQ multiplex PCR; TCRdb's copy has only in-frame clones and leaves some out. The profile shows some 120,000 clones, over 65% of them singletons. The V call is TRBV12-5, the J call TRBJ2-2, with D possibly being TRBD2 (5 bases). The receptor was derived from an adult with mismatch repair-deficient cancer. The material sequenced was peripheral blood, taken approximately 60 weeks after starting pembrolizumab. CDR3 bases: TGTGCTAGTGGTTTGGTATTGGAGGCGAACACCGGGGAGCTGTTTTTT. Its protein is CASGLVLEANTGELFF.